The 8 T cell receptor beta chains in this list originate from one sample, sequenced in a study of cytomegalovirus exposure and HLA in healthy donors. The PCR made use of 60 Vbeta and 13 Jbeta primers. Produced via immunoSEQ multiplex PCR; TCRdb's table is partial and in-frame only. The sample holds around 200,000 clones, more than 60% seen once. The sequencing sample was made of PBMCs. These receptors all come from a man aged 45-60 years in good health and CMV-seronegative.

This chain links TRBV27 with TRBJ2-5; 9 positions agree with TRBD1. The J call may be faulty, since TRBJ2-7 better matches the DNA end. Germline V CDR1 and CDR2: MNHEY, SMNVEV (reference sequence). This CDR3 has 14 amino acids. The CDR3 loop reads CASSLGQGVYEQYF. The CDR3 bases are TGTGCCAGCAGCCTGGGACAGGGAGTCTACGAGCAGTACTTC.

The gene calls are TRBV5-4 and TRBJ2-3; the match to TRBD2 covers 9 bases. This CDR3 comprises 15 residues. V gave up 5 bases and J gave up 1 base; unmatched junction bases: 5. The germline CDR1 and CDR2 sequences are SGHNT and YYREEE (reference sequence). CDR3 nucleotide sequence: TGTGCCAGCAGTATTCTAGCGGGGCGCACAGATACGCAGTATTTT. Protein: CASSILAGRTDTQYF.

In its sample, this clone was seen a few times. V is TRBV9 and J is TRBJ2-3; TRBD2 aligns across 7 bases. Per the germline V gene, CDR1 is SGDLS and CDR2 is YYNGEE. The CDR3 contains 17 residues. V lost 0 bases and J lost 4; bases outside the gene matches: 11. CDR3 in DNA: TGTGCCAGCAGCGTAGCCCCGCCGAGGGAGGGAGCAGATACGCAGTATTTT. Translation: CASSVAPPREGADTQYF.

This clone showed up just a few times. The chain employs TRBV6-4 and TRBJ1-2; TRBD1 matches 10 bases. There are 16 residues in the CDR3. V dropped 3 bases and J dropped 7; count of bases not matched to a gene: 11. CDR1 and CDR2 from the germline V gene are MRHNA and SNTAGT. The CDR3 nucleotides are TGTGCCAGCAGTGAAGCGGCGGGGACAGGGGTTGCTGGCTACACCTTC. Protein: CASSEAAGTGVAGYTF.

This clone was observed once. The genes are TRBV28 and TRBJ2-7; D perhaps matches TRBD2 (7 bases). This CDR3 region has 14 residues. Germline V gene lookup returns CDR1 MDHEN and CDR2 SYDVKM. V lost 5 bases, J lost 0 bases, and 11 bases lay in between. The CDR3 DNA reads TGTGCCAGCAGTCCCCGGGGGGCCTCCTACGAGCAGTACTTC. Translated, it gives CASSPRGASYEQYF.

This chain uses TRBV7-2 with TRBJ1-1, with 10 nucleotides matching TRBD1. Germline loops: CDR1 SGHTA, CDR2 FQGNSA. V lost 8 bases to trimming and J lost 4 bases; unmatched junction nucleotides: 7. The CDR3 loop spans 14 amino acids. DNA for the CDR3: TGTGCCAGCGGAGACAGGGGGCGAAGCACTGAAGCTTTCTTT. It encodes CASGDRGRSTEAFF.

The chain carries TRBV14 and TRBJ2-2; 7 nucleotides line up with TRBD2. The CDR3 length is 15 residues. V lost 2 bases, J lost 1 base, and 1 base stayed unmatched. Looked up from germline, CDR1 is SGHDN and CDR2 is FVKESK. The CDR3 coding sequence is TGTGCCAGCAGCCAATGGGGGGGGAACACCGGGGAGCTGTTTTTT. Its protein product is CASSQWGGNTGELFF.

The chain combines TRBV11-2 with TRBJ1-1; D is undetermined. This CDR3 comprises 14 residues. Germline assignment: CDR1 SGHAT and CDR2 FQNNGV. V gave up 3 bases and J gave up 6 bases, with 14 bases separating them. CDR3 region: CASSLKIPGAEAFF. For the CDR3, the DNA is TGTGCCAGCAGCTTGAAGATCCCAGGCGCTGAAGCTTTCTTT.